This T cell receptor beta chain originates from a study of blood T cell repertoires in COVID-19. The sample holds one count of this clone. The germline gives CDR1 SGDLS, CDR2 YYNGEE. The CDR3 is 14 residues long. V lost 3 bases to trimming and J lost 3 bases; unmatched junction nucleotides: 2. The repertoire was sequenced with immunoSEQ multiplex PCR; TCRdb's copy has only in-frame clones and lacks some. The repertoire holds about 230,000 clones, with 65% to 90% as singletons. This TCR came from a woman aged 40-49 years who had recovered from COVID-19. Sequencing was done on a sample of peripheral blood. V and J are TRBV9 and TRBJ1-2, with 10 bases aligning to TRBD1. The CDR3 sequence: CASSGGTGDYGYTF. Here the CDR3 DNA reads TGTGCCAGCAGCGGGGGGACAGGGGACTATGGCTACACCTTC.